The clone carrying this TCR beta chain was seen more than once but under ten times. The germline CDR1 and CDR2 sequences are SQVTM and ANQGSEA. J gave up 0 bases and V 7 bases, and 9 bases lay outside the gene matches. CDR3 length: 15 amino acids. This sample is drawn from a study of blood T cell repertoires in COVID-19. The overall study: There were acute and convalescent COVID-19 samples, and they came from the United States, Italy and Spain. PBMCs, B-cell-depleted T cells, or T cells provided the cDNA or gDNA that made up the material.

Authors' methods: Nucleated cell number was recorded as an estimate derived from reference gene primer amplification. The assay was immunoSEQ multiplex PCR, and TCRdb's table has in-frame clones only and misses some. Clone size and the V and J calls come from that table; the DNA yielded D and trimming. The sample has about 190,000 clones, under 85% seen once. The clonotype was recovered from a woman aged 35 to 49 with acute or convalescent COVID-19. Sequenced: peripheral blood. This sequence joins TRBV29-1 and TRBJ2-3; 8 bases fit TRBD2. The CDR3 loop is CSGLLAAVSTDTQYF. In DNA form, the CDR3 reads TGCAGCGGGTTACTAGCGGCAGTTAGCACAGATACGCAGTATTTT.